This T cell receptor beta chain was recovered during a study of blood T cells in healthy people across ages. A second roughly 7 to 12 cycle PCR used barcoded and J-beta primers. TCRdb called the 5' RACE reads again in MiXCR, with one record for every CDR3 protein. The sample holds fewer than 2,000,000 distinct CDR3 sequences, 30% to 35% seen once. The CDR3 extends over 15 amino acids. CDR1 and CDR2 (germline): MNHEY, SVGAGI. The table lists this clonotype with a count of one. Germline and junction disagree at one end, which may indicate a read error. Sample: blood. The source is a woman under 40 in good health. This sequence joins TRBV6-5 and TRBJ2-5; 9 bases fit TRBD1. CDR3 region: CTSSYQQGAGETQYF. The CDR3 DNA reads TGTACCAGCAGTTACCAACAGGGGGCTGGGGAGACCCAGTACTTC.